This T cell receptor beta chain was profiled in a study of radiation and T cells in renal cell carcinoma (TCRdb year 2020). Looking at the study overall: TCR beta sequencing covered 50 to 55 samples in total, comprising approximately 26 tumors and 27 peripheral blood samples. The final blood draw took place at 4 weeks after radiation, the same time as nephrectomy. Across all 53 samples, 4 million or so unique CDR3 nucleotide sequences encoding about 2.4 million unique CDR3 amino acid sequences were identified. General findings and caveats noted by the study authors: Effects of radiation dose or scheduling on the TCR repertoire could not be addressed with the single-armed trial design. Because pretreatment tumor biopsies were not available, the study could not determine whether clonotypes were already present within the tumor at baseline. Tracking of blood repertoire dynamics stopped at about 4 weeks after treatment, with no follow-up past that point. Top tumor clonotypes rose in blood from baseline to 2 weeks post-radiation, then contracted by 4 weeks, suggesting transient expansion of tumor-resident clones.

Worth noting for this clone: It lacks a known antigen. The input lacks base qualities; no much larger clone sits a single base away.

In light of the paper, this sample's time point label describes: blood 4 weeks post-SBRT, at nephrectomy. Taken with the paper, the label for treatment or condition translates to: 15 Gy SBRT to primary tumor, nephrectomy 4 weeks later. The samples were obtained from a clinical trial, where primary renal cell carcinomas were treated with 15 Gy stereotactic body radiation therapy and then removed by nephrectomy 4 weeks afterward. Serial peripheral blood from radiation-treated patients was sampled at baseline, 2 weeks and 4 weeks after SBRT to track tumor-enriched clonotypes. Every patient's renal cell carcinoma showed clear cell pathology. Genomic DNA for TCR sequencing was prepared using the QIAamp DNA Blood Mini Kit (Qiagen). Samples were included in the analyses only if all quality control checks were passed. TCR beta libraries were generated from genomic DNA with the immunoSEQ kit, following the manufacturer's recommendations. To prepare libraries, a first multiplex PCR with proprietary primers was run, followed by a second PCR that added unique barcodes, and a bead cleanup was done after each round. Each sample batch included a kit-provided positive control reaction and a negative control reaction. The final libraries underwent checking on an Agilent 4200 TapeStation D1000 ScreenTape, volumetric pooling, and quantification by qPCR. Sequencing was performed on an Illumina NextSeq500 with a MidOutput 150-cycle cartridge, and 156 Read1 and 15 Index1 cycles were run with kit custom primers. The pooled library was loaded at about 0.93 pM with about 20% PhiX control spiked in. The authors processed their data as follows. Vendor-processed data were analyzed in R, and a clonotype was defined as all T cells sharing the same CDR3 nucleotide sequence. In the clone abundance analyses, frequencies in each sample were normalized to that sample's 10,000 most abundant clones. Public T cell clones, averaging fewer than five per sample, were removed before analysis. Tumor-enriched clonotypes and baseline blood-enriched clonotypes were defined as those with an abundance difference of at least 32-fold between compartments. Clonotypes expanded or contracted between blood time points were identified with a beta-binomial differential abundance model. Tumor-blood repertoire similarity was measured with the Baroni-Urbani and Buser coefficient, and groups were compared using two-tailed Wilcoxon tests in R. TCRdb stores this immuneACCESS table with in-frame sequences only. Part of the clones is absent; in the studies checked, under half of the shortfall reflects unresolved V genes, and no reason is known for the rest. For V, J and clone size, that table is used; D and trimming come from the DNA. The sample includes some 44,000 clones, with over 80% observed a single time. Around a quarter of the sample is in the top ten clones.

Ends trimmed: V by 5 bases, J by 7 bases; bases unmatched to a gene: 6. From its cysteine to its phenylalanine, the CDR3 spans 15 amino acids. Only CDR3 DNA remains: 45 bases, in frame from the first base. For CDR1 and CDR2, the germline V gene lists SGHTA and FQGNSA. The sequence is built from TRBV7-2 and TRBJ2-1, with 12 central nucleotides matching TRBD2. Sample: blood, taken from a patient whose treatment included radiotherapy and nephrectomy. This clonotype was obtained from an older woman with renal cell carcinoma. CDR3 reads: CASSTRLAGANEQFF. The sequenced DNA: TGTGCCAGCAGCACACGACTAGCGGGGGCGAATGAGCAGTTCTTC.